This T cell receptor beta chain was identified in a study of vaccination and CD4 T cells after COVID-19. Study information: Convalescent donors totaled six males and four females, including two who were Hispanic. The peptides that stimulated the cells were overlapping spike peptides from SARS-CoV-2, HCoV-NL63, HCoV-OC43 and HCoV-229E.

The study sequenced cultured CD4+ T cell DNA using the Oncomine TCR Beta short-read assay. In this case, cultured CD4+ T cells provided the extracted genomic DNA. A single record per CDR3 protein comes from TCRdb applying MiXCR to the PCR reads. The sample holds over 10,000 distinct CDR3 sequences, about half seen once. Treatment: 10-day PBMC culture with coronavirus spike peptide pools or control peptides (ViraFEST assay). Cells were cultured for about nine days, and then CD4+ T cells were isolated by negative selection. Points on this clonotype: Antigen: not known.

The CDR3 has 14 amino acids. Germline V gives CDR1 DFQATT, CDR2 SNEGSKA (reference sequence). Between the trimmed V and J ends, which lost 6 bases and 7 bases, there was a span of 18 bases. V usage is TRBV20-1 and J usage is TRBJ2-2; the D gene is possibly TRBD1 (5 bases). The specimen sequenced was CD4+ T cells from blood, cultured in vitro. The clonotype was recovered from a human donor who had recovered from COVID-19. The CDR3 nucleotides read TGCAGTGCCAAAAAGGGCAGGGATATCGGGGAGCTGTTTTTT. Translated, it gives CSAKKGRDIGELFF.